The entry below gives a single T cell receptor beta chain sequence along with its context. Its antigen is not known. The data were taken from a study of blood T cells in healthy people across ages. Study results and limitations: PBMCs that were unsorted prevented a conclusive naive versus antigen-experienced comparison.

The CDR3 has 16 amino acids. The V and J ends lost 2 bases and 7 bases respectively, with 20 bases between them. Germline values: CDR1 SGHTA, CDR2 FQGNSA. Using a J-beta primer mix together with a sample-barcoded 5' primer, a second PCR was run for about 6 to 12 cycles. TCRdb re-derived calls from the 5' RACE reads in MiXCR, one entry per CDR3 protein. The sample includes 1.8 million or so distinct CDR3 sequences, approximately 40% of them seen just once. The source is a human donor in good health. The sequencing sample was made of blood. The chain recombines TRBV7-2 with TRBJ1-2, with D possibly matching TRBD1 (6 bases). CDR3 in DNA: TGTGCCAGCAGCTTACTGTTTGGGGGCGCGGGAGGTGGCTACACCTTC. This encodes CASSLLFGGAGGGYTF.